These T cell receptor beta chains were read from a single sample in a study of blood T cell repertoires in COVID-19. Libraries were prepared by immunoSEQ multiplex PCR; TCRdb keeps only in-frame clonotypes and omits some of them. The sample shows 88,000 or so clones, around 81% of them seen only once. Specimen: peripheral blood. The receptors were gathered from a human donor in a cohort sampled during active COVID-19. Each CDR3 is given with its conserved first and last residue. D genes are given only for firm matches. The size field is filled for only some rows; it gives once, few, many or a size class.

CDR3 protein: CASSQGRFSGNTIYF
CDR3 DNA: TGTGCCAGCAGCCAAGGGAGGTTCTCTGGAAACACCATATATTTT
V gene: TRBV3-1/TRBV3-2
J gene: TRBJ1-3
D gene: NA
clone size: NA

CDR3 protein: CASSSQGQEGNEQFF
CDR3 DNA: TGTGCCAGCAGCTCCCAGGGACAGGAGGGGAATGAGCAGTTCTTC
V gene: TRBV11-1
J gene: TRBJ2-1
D gene: TRBD1
clone size: medium-sized

CDR3 protein: CASSLDRGPYEQYF
CDR3 DNA: TGTGCCAGCAGTTTAGACAGGGGGCCGTACGAGCAGTACTTC
V gene: TRBV28
J gene: TRBJ2-7
D gene: TRBD1
clone size: medium-sized

CDR3 protein: CAWSVSGQGEKLFF
CDR3 DNA: TGTGCCTGGAGTGTTTCGGGACAGGGTGAAAAACTGTTTTTT
V gene: TRBV30
J gene: TRBJ1-4
D gene: TRBD1
clone size: NA

CDR3 protein: CASSSPSGRATDTQYF
CDR3 DNA: TGTGCCAGCAGTTCCCCTAGCGGGAGGGCCACAGATACGCAGTATTTT
V gene: TRBV28
J gene: TRBJ2-3
D gene: TRBD2
clone size: once

CDR3 protein: CASSLRGGRETQYF
CDR3 DNA: TGTGCCAGCAGTTTGCGGGGGGGCCGTGAGACCCAGTACTTC
V gene: TRBV28
J gene: TRBJ2-5
D gene: TRBD2
clone size: NA

CDR3 protein: CAISEREITDTQYF
CDR3 DNA: TGTGCCATCAGTGAGCGGGAGATCACAGATACGCAGTATTTT
V gene: TRBV10-3
J gene: TRBJ2-3
D gene: NA
clone size: NA

CDR3 protein: CASSRPGQSYEQYF
CDR3 DNA: TGTGCCAGCAGTCGCCCGGGACAGAGCTACGAGCAGTACTTC
V gene: TRBV6-5
J gene: TRBJ2-7
D gene: TRBD1
clone size: NA

CDR3 protein: CASSPTGTGGSNSPLHF
CDR3 DNA: TGTGCCAGCTCACCAACCGGGACAGGGGGTTCTAATTCACCCCTCCACTTT
V gene: TRBV18
J gene: TRBJ1-6
D gene: TRBD1
clone size: NA

CDR3 protein: CASSLRAVQETQYF
CDR3 DNA: TGTGCCAGCAGCTTGAGAGCGGTCCAAGAGACCCAGTACTTC
V gene: TRBV11-3
J gene: TRBJ2-5
D gene: NA
clone size: NA

CDR3 protein: CASSLSGSYTGELFF
CDR3 DNA: TGTGCCAGCAGCCTTAGCGGGTCCTACACCGGGGAGCTGTTTTTT
V gene: TRBV9
J gene: TRBJ2-2
D gene: TRBD2
clone size: NA

CDR3 protein: CASTRLAGGRGELFF
CDR3 DNA: TGTGCCAGCACGCGGCTAGCGGGGGGGCGCGGGGAGCTGTTTTTT
V gene: TRBV28
J gene: TRBJ2-2
D gene: TRBD2
clone size: NA

CDR3 protein: CASGGSTNEKLFF
CDR3 DNA: TGTGCCAGCGGGGGCAGTACGAATGAAAAACTGTTTTTT
V gene: TRBV6-4
J gene: TRBJ1-4
D gene: NA
clone size: few

CDR3 protein: CASSNRGRRGYTF
CDR3 DNA: TGTGCCAGTAGTAACAGGGGGCGCAGAGGCTACACCTTC
V gene: TRBV19
J gene: TRBJ1-2
D gene: TRBD1
clone size: NA

CDR3 protein: CASSFRNYGYTF
CDR3 DNA: TGTGCCAGCAGTTTCCGGAACTATGGCTACACCTTC
V gene: TRBV12-3/TRBV12-4
J gene: TRBJ1-2
D gene: NA
clone size: NA

CDR3 protein: CASSLLGTSGEQFF
CDR3 DNA: TGTGCCAGCAGCTTATTGGGGACTAGTGGTGAGCAGTTCTTC
V gene: TRBV7-2
J gene: TRBJ2-1
D gene: TRBD2
clone size: NA

CDR3 protein: CASSLDAAGGRETQYF
CDR3 DNA: TGCGCCAGCAGCTTGGACGCTGCGGGGGGGCGGGAGACCCAGTACTTC
V gene: TRBV5-1
J gene: TRBJ2-5
D gene: TRBD2
clone size: NA

CDR3 protein: CASGLAGPGLTYEQYF
CDR3 DNA: TGTGCTAGTGGTTTGGCTGGTCCAGGCCTTACCTACGAGCAGTACTTC
V gene: TRBV12-5
J gene: TRBJ2-7
D gene: NA
clone size: NA

CDR3 protein: CASTGVQTSGNTIYF
CDR3 DNA: TGTGCCAGCACCGGAGTACAAACCTCTGGAAACACCATATATTTT
V gene: TRBV9
J gene: TRBJ1-3
D gene: NA
clone size: NA

CDR3 protein: CASGAYYEQYF
CDR3 DNA: TGTGCTAGTGGTGCCTACTACGAGCAGTACTTC
V gene: TRBV12-5
J gene: TRBJ2-7
D gene: NA
clone size: NA

CDR3 protein: CASSLLGTRAEQYF
CDR3 DNA: TGTGCCAGCAGTTTATTGGGGACAAGGGCCGAGCAGTACTTC
V gene: TRBV28
J gene: TRBJ2-7
D gene: NA
clone size: once

CDR3 protein: CASSFTSRRRNTGELFF
CDR3 DNA: TGTGCCAGCAGCTTCACCTCCCGGCGGAGGAACACCGGGGAGCTGTTTTTT
V gene: TRBV11-3
J gene: TRBJ2-2
D gene: NA
clone size: NA

CDR3 protein: CASSLEGANEKLFF
CDR3 DNA: TGCGCCAGCAGCCTCGAAGGGGCTAATGAAAAACTGTTTTTT
V gene: TRBV5-1
J gene: TRBJ1-4
D gene: NA
clone size: NA

CDR3 protein: CASSQAISWAGNGNEQFF
CDR3 DNA: TGTGCCAGCAGCCAAGCTATCTCCTGGGCGGGGAACGGAAATGAGCAGTTCTTC
V gene: TRBV4-2
J gene: TRBJ2-1
D gene: NA
clone size: once

CDR3 protein: CASSFIAGDGNTIYF
CDR3 DNA: TGTGCCAGCAGCTTCATAGCAGGGGACGGAAACACCATATATTTT
V gene: TRBV11-2
J gene: TRBJ1-3
D gene: NA
clone size: NA

CDR3 protein: CASSFTSPGQGADTQYF
CDR3 DNA: TGTGCCAGCAGCTTCACCTCCCCGGGACAGGGAGCAGATACGCAGTATTTT
V gene: TRBV7-9
J gene: TRBJ2-3
D gene: TRBD1
clone size: once

CDR3 protein: CASSVAGGGGYTF
CDR3 DNA: TGTGCCAGCAGCGTAGCGGGGGGCGGGGGCTACACCTTC
V gene: TRBV9
J gene: TRBJ1-2
D gene: NA
clone size: NA

CDR3 protein: CASSLDSQRVTF
CDR3 DNA: TGTGCCAGCAGCTTAGACTCACAACGGGTCACCTTC
V gene: TRBV7-2
J gene: TRBJ1-2
D gene: NA
clone size: once

CDR3 protein: CASSPGGAGANVLTF
CDR3 DNA: TGTGCCAGCAGCCCCGGAGGGGCTGGGGCCAACGTCCTGACTTTC
V gene: TRBV11-3
J gene: TRBJ2-6
D gene: NA
clone size: once

CDR3 protein: CASSTGQGHTGELFF
CDR3 DNA: TGTGCCAGCAGCACTGGACAGGGACACACCGGGGAGCTGTTTTTT
V gene: TRBV9
J gene: TRBJ2-2
D gene: TRBD1
clone size: NA